This TCR beta chain was sequenced for a study of blood T cell repertoires in COVID-19. Study-level information: Samples taken during acute and convalescent COVID-19 were collected in the United States, Italy and Spain. T cells, B-cell-depleted T cells, or PBMCs provided the cDNA or gDNA that served as material.

A few counts support this clone. V lost 5 bases, J lost 4 bases, and 5 bases stayed unmatched. The germline V gene has CDR1 SGHNT and CDR2 YYREEE (reference sequence). CDR3 length equals 14 residues. A Seattle source enrolled patients during active infection and followed them longitudinally. Repertoires were generated with immunoSEQ multiplex PCR, while TCRdb's copy carries only in-frame clones and drops some. The table includes roughly 100,000 clones, around 81% detected once. The sequence was collected from a man older than 75 with COVID-19, enrolled during active disease. This chain links TRBV5-4 with TRBJ1-4, with TRBD1 identical over 7 bases. The sample was peripheral blood. For the CDR3, the DNA is TGTGCCAGCAGTCGGGACAGACTTAATGAAAAACTGTTTTTT. Translating it yields CASSRDRLNEKLFF.